This T cell receptor (beta chain) was obtained from a study of T cell responses to AZD1222 COVID-19 vaccine. Study-wide findings and caveats: Mostly white British, mostly female donors; authors suggested clonal diversity may be underestimated. In the spike-specific TCR repertoire, nearly half reportedly target unmutated variant regions. Seropositive status at baseline applied to only a handful of AZD1222 recipients.

Assay used: immunoSEQ multiplex PCR; TCRdb lists only in-frame clones, some missing. This table has 200,000 or so clones, 80% to 90% appearing once. As for this clone: Its antigen is not identified.

Deletions cut 6 bases from V and 1 base from J, with 9 bases between. This CDR3 spans 13 amino acids. The TCR originated in an adult in good health. Specimen: peripheral blood, collected on day 0 of MenACWY control vaccination. The chain recombines TRBV12-3 or TRBV12-4 with TRBJ1-2; no clear D gene. DNA for the CDR3: TGTGCCAGCAGCCACGGGGATAACTATGGCTACACCTTC. Amino acids: CASSHGDNYGYTF.